The 8 T cell receptor beta chains listed next were all sequenced from one sample in a study of CD8 T cells in Susac syndrome. RNA totalling roughly 0.45 to 1 ug underwent reverse transcription with random hexamers. TCRdb passed the immunoSEQ multiplex PCR reads through MiXCR, listing each CDR3 protein once. Of 170,000 or so distinct CDR3 sequences listed, roughly 92% were seen once; the top ten hold roughly 0.1%. Sequencing input: CD4+ T cells from PBMCs. The receptor set was obtained from a human donor with multiple sclerosis.

This sequence joins TRBV29-1 and TRBJ1-5; possible D gene TRBD1, 6 bases. Per the germline V gene, CDR1 is SQVTM and CDR2 is ANQGSEA. V lost 5 bases, J lost 4 bases, and 12 bases lay in between. The CDR3 is 13 residues long. The CDR3 DNA follows: TGCAGCGTTATGTCACAGGGAAATCAGCCCCAGCATTTT. The encoded protein is CSVMSQGNQPQHF. Using reference TRBV29-1 and TRBJ1-5 for the parts outside the CDR3, the full variable domain is SAVISQKPSRDICQRGTSLTIQCQVDSQVTMMFWYRQQPGQSLTLIATANQGSEATYESGFVIDKFPISRPNLTFSTLTVSNMSPEDSSIYLCSVMSQGNQPQHFGDGTRLSIL.

V and J are TRBV6-1 and TRBJ2-1; D perhaps matches TRBD1 (6 bases). The length of the CDR3 is 15 residues. Trimming left V 2 bases short and J 6 bases short, with 14 bases between. Germline CDR1 MNHNS, CDR2 SASEGT. The CDR3 loop reads CASSESWGRGNEQFF. DNA of the CDR3: TGTGCCAGCAGTGAAAGTTGGGGGCGCGGCAATGAGCAGTTCTTC.

The V and J genes are TRBV29-1 and TRBJ2-7; 12 bases line up with TRBD1. The trim removed 0 bases at V and 6 bases at J, leaving 6 bases unmatched. From germline, CDR1 is SQVTM and CDR2 ANQGSEA. This CDR3 is built from 15 residues. DNA of the CDR3: TGCAGCGTTGAAGACCCCGGGACAGGGGGCGGCGAGCAGTACTTC. This sequence encodes CSVEDPGTGGGEQYF.

The rearrangement uses TRBV7-2 and TRBJ2-7; D tentatively fits TRBD1 or TRBD2 (6 bases each). This CDR3 is 15 amino acids long. With 5 bases removed from V and 7 bases from J, the gap between germline ends came to 21 bases. The germline V gene has CDR1 SGHTA and CDR2 FQGNSA. CDR3 in amino acids: CASSTKGGVDYEQYF. The CDR3 DNA is TGTGCCAGCAGCACGAAGGGGGGAGTGGACTATGAGCAGTACTTC.

The chain has TRBV25-1 and TRBJ2-1; 8 bases map to TRBD1. V shed 5 bases and J 5 bases; nucleotides not matched to a gene: 14. The CDR3 loop spans 17 amino acids. Germline V gene lookup returns CDR1 MGHDK and CDR2 SYGVNS. CDR3 nucleotide sequence: TGTGCCAGCAGTCTCACAGGGGGGACACGCAGGAACAATGAGCAGTTCTTC. Translated: CASSLTGGTRRNNEQFF.

This chain joins TRBV6-2 or TRBV6-3 and TRBJ1-5; D gene ambiguous. The CDR3 spans 18 residues. Germline assignment: CDR1 MNHEY and CDR2 SVGEGT. V lost 2 bases and J 1 base, leaving 18 bases between the germline ends. CDR3 protein: CASSYPGMAMVSNQPQHF. The CDR3 DNA sequence: TGTGCCAGCAGTTACCCGGGTATGGCGATGGTAAGCAATCAGCCCCAGCATTTT.

The CDR3 DNA reads as TGTGCCAGCAGCCAAGATGTCTGGGGAGGCTCACCCCTCCACTTT. Its translation is CASSQDVWGGSPLHF. The chain employs TRBV4-2 and TRBJ1-6, with no clear D. This CDR3 has 15 residues. V was shortened by 0 bases and J by 10 bases, with 13 bases between the two germline ends. CDR1 and CDR2 from the germline V gene are LGHNA and YNFKEQ.

The chain has TRBV20-1 and TRBJ2-7; 8 bases map to TRBD2. Germline lookup yields CDR1 DFQATT and CDR2 SNEGSKA (reference sequence). The trim removed 5 bases at V and 6 bases at J, leaving 12 bases unmatched. The CDR3 runs 14 residues. DNA for the CDR3: TGCAGTGCTCTAACTAGCGGTCCCTCCGGCGAGCAGTACTTC. As protein: CSALTSGPSGEQYF.